This T cell receptor (beta chain) was captured by sequencing in a study of T cells after yellow fever vaccination (dated by TCRdb to the late 2010s). With respect to the entire study: The SMART-Seq v4 Ultra Low Input RNA kit was used to prepare libraries from fractions with low cell numbers. To follow T-cell clones before and after primary and booster YFV17D yellow fever vaccination, bulk TCR alpha and beta repertoires were sequenced over time. Two healthy male donors, one aged 18 to 30 and one aged 30 to 40 years, made up the cohort. Blood was collected at multiple timepoints before and after primary and secondary immunization, and bulk PBMC replicates and cell subsets were isolated.

To note about this clonotype: Which antigen it targets is not known. It has no much larger one-base neighbor in the sample; base qualities were not kept.

Synthesis of TCR cDNA relied on 5'RACE template switching, a step that introduced a universal primer site along with unique molecular identifiers. cDNA synthesis was primed from both the TCR alpha and TCR beta constant segments. Library amplification involved two PCR steps, and the second step added sample barcodes and sequencing adapters. Sequencing of the libraries was done on either Illumina HiSeq 2500 (2x100 bp) or NovaSeq (2x150 bp). Per the original workflow: MIGEC handled demultiplexing of reads and collapsing into UMI consensus sequences, while MiXCR performed V(D)J alignment. Using edgeR on replicate PBMC samples, clonotypes were called vaccine-responding if FDR was below 0.01 and the log2 fold change was above 5 up to day 15. Each bulk clonotype was labeled CD4 or CD8 based on which sequenced repertoire, CD4 or CD8, contained the clonotype at higher abundance. TCRdb handled the public reads itself, with Q25 trimming in fastp and clone calling in MiXCR, and kept productive beta chains. When rows share a CDR3 protein, they turn into one entry using the most common DNA and genes. V and J calls and clone size were set by TCRdb, not the authors. In all, the sample holds 300,000 or so distinct CDR3 sequences, and around 6.8% of those were seen once. Over 15% of the sample is in the top ten clones.

Here is what the overall study found, with its caveats: FACS-sorted repertoires could contain abundant contaminating clonotypes from the bulk population, so computational filtering was required. A small share of clonotypes was detected in both CD4 and CD8 compartments, with the overlap likely arising from convergent recombination. Because only two donors were included in the study, the extent to which the findings can be generalized is limited. Compared with the primary T-cell response, the secondary T-cell response was weaker but faster, peaking on day 5 rather than day 15. After the booster, most clones that had expanded after primary vaccination were detected again (approximately 97% of CD4 and around nine tenths of CD8), suggesting broad maintenance of memory.

This sample's treatment or condition label indicates: live attenuated yellow fever vaccine strain. At each blood-draw timepoint, two biological replicates of bulk PBMCs were collected. PBMCs were isolated from peripheral blood using a standard Ficoll-Paque protocol. RNA was extracted with TriZol from bulk PBMCs, CD4 and CD8 fractions, and dextramer-positive and dextramer-negative fractions. From V the trimming removes 4 bases and from J it removes 8 bases, while the gene matches leave 5 bases of the junction unaccounted for. CDR1 SQVTM and CDR2 ANQGSEA were looked up in the germline V gene. The CDR3 runs 12 residues from the cysteine to the phenylalanine. Only CDR3 DNA is held: 36 bases, read in frame from base 1.

Specimen: PBMCs, collected roughly seven weeks after the first yellow fever vaccination. The clonotype comes from a man aged 18 to 35 who received the YFV17D yellow fever vaccine. Here the chain combines TRBV29-1 and TRBJ2-3, with 8 bases aligning to TRBD2. The CDR3 region: CSVGLARGTQYF. Read as DNA, the sequence is TGCAGCGTTGGACTAGCGCGGGGTACGCAGTATTTT.